The next 19 T cell receptor beta chains were all read from a single sample in a study of T cell clones after liver transplantation. This table comes from immunoSEQ multiplex PCR, and its TCRdb copy is limited to in-frame clones, with some not included. Here the sample spans approximately 72,000 clones, around nine tenths being singletons. The specimen comprised CD4+ T cells from blood, sampled before liver transplant. The source of these receptors is a human donor who received a liver transplant.

The sample holds a few counts of this clone. The CDR3 sequence: CASSRGDQPQHF. CDR3 nucleotides: TGTGCCAGCAGCAGGGGGGATCAGCCCCAGCATTTT. The chain is built from TRBV6-5 and TRBJ1-5, with 7 nucleotides matching TRBD1. CDR1 and CDR2 (germline): MNHEY, SVGAGI. Trimming cost V 6 bases and J 5 bases; bases outside gene matches: 1. The CDR3 has 12 residues.

The chain combines TRBV10-3 with TRBJ1-5, with D unresolved. V shed 0 bases and J shed 6 bases, with 15 bases lying between them. Per the germline V gene, CDR1 is ENHRY and CDR2 is SYGVKD. The CDR3 totals 16 residues. CDR3 nucleotide sequence: TGTGCCATCAGTGAGTCGACCGGGAGTAGTAGTCAGCCCCAGCATTTT. Translating gives CAISESTGSSSQPQHF.

This chain links TRBV28 with TRBJ1-3, with 7 bases aligning to TRBD1. After removal of 3 bases from V and 4 bases from J, the junction contained 15 bases not matched to a gene. The CDR3 extends over 18 amino acids. Germline CDR1 is MDHEN and CDR2 is SYDVKM. This CDR3 is CASSLQIGGPRGGNTIYF. CDR3 coding DNA: TGTGCCAGCAGTTTGCAAATAGGGGGCCCTCGAGGAGGAAACACCATATATTTT.

This chain links TRBV6-1 with TRBJ1-5, with D perhaps TRBD1 (5 bases). Germline lookup yields CDR1 MNHNS and CDR2 SASEGT. This CDR3 spans 15 amino acids. V was pared by 2 bases and J by 4 bases, with 12 bases between. In nucleotides, the CDR3 is TGTGCCAGCAGTGAAAGGGGCGGGCAAAATCAGCCCCAGCATTTT. Residues: CASSERGGQNQPQHF.

The V gene is TRBV9, the J gene TRBJ2-1, with 10 bases matching TRBD1. The ends lost 4 bases at V and 8 bases at J; junction bases unmatched: 9. CDR3 length equals 15 residues. Per germline, CDR1 SGDLS and CDR2 YYNGEE. The CDR3, as DNA: TGTGCCAGCAGCAGGAGACAGGGGGCGCAAGATGAGCAGTTCTTC. As protein: CASSRRQGAQDEQFF.

The V and J genes are TRBV19 and TRBJ2-5; no clear D. There are 15 residues in the CDR3. Trimming shortened V by 1 base and J by 2 bases, and 11 bases separated the two germline ends. Germline loops: CDR1 LNHDA, CDR2 SQIVND (reference sequence). CDR3 amino acids: CASSIVLGFQETQYF. CDR3 sequence (DNA): TGTGCCAGTAGTATAGTCCTCGGGTTTCAAGAGACCCAGTACTTC.

The chain combines TRBV4-2 with TRBJ2-3; 7 nucleotides agree with TRBD1. The CDR3 totals 17 residues. V lost 3 bases, J lost 0 bases, and 9 bases stayed unmatched. Germline V gives CDR1 LGHNA, CDR2 YNFKEQ. The CDR3 nucleotides are TGTGCCAGCAGCCATGACCGGGACAGAAGAAGCACAGATACGCAGTATTTT. It yields the protein CASSHDRDRRSTDTQYF.

The chain has TRBV5-6 and TRBJ2-7, with 10 bases fitting TRBD2. This CDR3 comprises 16 residues. Germline-derived CDR1 and CDR2 are SGHDT and YYEEEE. V gave up 5 bases and J gave up 5 bases; unmatched junction bases: 13. The CDR3 reads CASRPHQREGRNEQYF. Here the CDR3 DNA reads TGTGCCAGCAGGCCCCACCAGCGGGAGGGCCGAAACGAGCAGTACTTC. The full variable domain, in which reference TRBV5-6 and TRBJ2-7 provide the parts outside the CDR3, is DAGVTQSPTHLIKTRGQQVTLRCSPKSGHDTVSWYQQALGQGPQFIFQYYEEEERQRGNFPDRFSGHQFPNYSSELNVNALLLGDSALYLCASRPHQREGRNEQYFGPGTRLTVT.

Regarding this clone: Other nucleotide sequences in the sample specify the same CDR3. The genes are TRBV29-1 and TRBJ2-1, with a tentative D call TRBD1 (6 bases). This CDR3 comprises 11 residues. Per the germline V gene, CDR1 is SQVTM and CDR2 is ANQGSEA. The V gene lost 3 bases and the J gene lost 7 bases, with 7 bases spanning the gap. This CDR3 reads CSVERGNEQFF. DNA for the CDR3: TGCAGCGTTGAGAGGGGGAATGAGCAGTTCTTC.

This chain uses TRBV29-1 with TRBJ2-3; 8 bases map to TRBD2. Germline V gene lookup returns CDR1 SQVTM and CDR2 ANQGSEA. The CDR3 length is 14 residues. Losses at the gene ends were 3 bases for V and 4 bases for J; bases not matched to a gene: 6. CDR3 nucleotide sequence: TGCAGCGTTGAGACTAGCGTAAACGCAGATACGCAGTATTTT. Protein sequence: CSVETSVNADTQYF.

J is TRBJ2-7 and V is TRBV28; no reliable D call. Trimming took 4 bases from V and 6 from J, leaving 7 bases between them. The germline V gene encodes CDR1 MDHEN and CDR2 SYDVKM. The CDR3 is made up of 11 amino acids. The CDR3 DNA reads as TGTGCCAGCAGTTCCCCCTTCGAGCAGTACTTC. It codes for CASSSPFEQYF.

This chain connects TRBV21-1 to TRBJ1-5. TRBV21-1 is classified as a pseudogene. The CDR3 sequence is 18 residues long. CDR3 coding DNA: TGTGCCAGCAGCAAGTATCGACGGGACCCTTTTAGCAATCAGCCCCAGCATTTT. This translates into CASSKYRRDPFSNQPQHF.

This clone was picked up a small number of times. This chain uses TRBV28 with TRBJ1-1; D is unresolved. The CDR3 is 11 residues long. V dropped 5 bases and J dropped 7 bases, with 8 bases sitting between them. CDR1 and CDR2 (germline): MDHEN, SYDVKM. CDR3 coding DNA: TGTGCCAGCAGTGAGCAGGATGAAGCTTTCTTT. As protein: CASSEQDEAFF.

Turning to this clone: At one end the junction does not follow the germline gene, possibly because of a read error. Written as DNA, the CDR3 is TGTGCCACCAGCGGAGAGAAGGGGCACTATGGCTACACCTTC. It yields the protein CATSGEKGHYGYTF. The V call is TRBV15, the J call TRBJ1-2, with TRBD1 as a possible D gene (5 bases). The CDR3 loop spans 14 amino acids. In germline, CDR1 is LNHNV, CDR2 YYDKDF (reference sequence).

The rearrangement links TRBV6-6 to TRBJ2-7; a possible D gene is TRBD1 (6 bases). The length of the CDR3 is 15 residues. Trimming took 2 bases from V and 3 from J, leaving 14 bases between them. Germline CDR1 MNHNY, CDR2 SVGAGI (reference sequence). CDR3: CASSYPSTTGYEQYF. The DNA for the CDR3 is TGTGCCAGCAGTTACCCGAGTACGACAGGCTACGAGCAGTACTTC.

V and J are TRBV5-4 and TRBJ1-2, with D possibly TRBD1 on 6 matching bases. Trimming took 0 bases from V and 4 from J, leaving 13 bases between them. Germline V gene sequence: CDR1 SGHNT, CDR2 YYREEE (reference sequence). CDR3 length: 15 residues. The CDR3 loop reads CASSLVAGEVYGYTF. The CDR3 region has the DNA TGTGCCAGCAGCTTGGTCGCAGGGGAGGTCTATGGCTACACCTTC.

The chain has TRBV10-3 and TRBJ1-3; 10 bases match TRBD1. V lost 4 bases, J lost 4 bases, and 7 bases stayed unmatched. Germline V gene lookup returns CDR1 ENHRY and CDR2 SYGVKD. This CDR3 is built from 16 residues. Here the CDR3 DNA reads TGTGCCATCAGTGGAAAGGGACAGGGGAGCGGAAACACCATATATTTT. Encoded protein: CAISGKGQGSGNTIYF.

This clone was counted a single time. The J gene is TRBJ1-5, the V gene TRBV12-2. TRBV12-2 is a documented pseudogene. The CDR3 has 17 amino acids. The CDR3 reads CASRLAPPEGGNQPQHF. The DNA of the CDR3 is TGTGCAAGTCGCTTAGCGCCACCGGAGGGAGGTAATCAGCCCCAGCATTTT.

The chain employs TRBV19 and TRBJ2-1; 11 nucleotides match TRBD2. This CDR3 spans 18 amino acids. Germline CDR1 is LNHDA and CDR2 is SQIVND (reference sequence). V trimming: 4 bases; J trimming: 1 base; junction bases outside the gene matches: 9. As DNA, the CDR3 is TGTGCCAGTAGTAAGAGTGTCCGGACTAGCGGGTCCTACAATGAGCAGTTCTTC. Its protein product is CASSKSVRTSGSYNEQFF. The full variable domain, in which reference TRBV19 and TRBJ2-1 provide the parts outside the CDR3, is DGGITQSPKYLFRKEGQNVTLSCEQNLNHDAMYWYRQDPGQGLRLIYYSQIVNDFQKGDIAEGYSVSREKKESFPLTVTSAQKNPTAFYLCASSKSVRTSGSYNEQFFGPGTRLTVL.